One sample yielded the 2 T cell receptor beta chains listed below, sequenced in a study of siplizumab effects on memory and regulatory T cells. Clones were read by immunoSEQ multiplex PCR, and TCRdb kept only the in-frame ones, dropping some. The repertoire holds some 97,000 clones, 85% to 95% seen once, with 1% to 1.5% in the top ten. The sample was non-Treg CD4+ T cells sorted from blood. These receptors were obtained from a human donor in good health.

The chain links TRBV7-8 to TRBJ2-1; D is perhaps TRBD1 or TRBD2 (5 bases each). The CDR3 is 16 residues long. Germline V lookup: CDR1 SGHVS, CDR2 FQNEAQ. The V end was cut by 4 bases, the J end by 7 bases, with 20 bases between. CDR3 residues: CASSYPSLVGENEQFF. In DNA form, the CDR3 reads TGTGCCAGCAGCTATCCGTCACTAGTAGGGGAGAATGAGCAGTTCTTC.

About this clone: Germline and junction disagree at one end, which may indicate a read error. V is TRBV11-1 and J is TRBJ2-1; 8 bases fit TRBD2. Per germline, CDR1 SGHAT and CDR2 FQDESV (reference sequence). The CDR3 consists of 15 residues. Written as DNA, the CDR3 is TGTGCCAGCAGGTTAGCGGGAAGCTCCTACAATGAGCAGTTCTTC. It codes for CASRLAGSSYNEQFF.